This T cell receptor beta chain originates from a study of blood T cell repertoires in COVID-19. Original processing methods: Using reference gene primer amplification, nucleated cell counts were estimated. The repertoire was sequenced with immunoSEQ multiplex PCR; TCRdb's copy has only in-frame clones and lacks some. The V and J calls and clone size were taken over from that table, and D and trimming were inferred from the DNA. Of a few hundred thousand clones listed, approximately 87% are singletons. Germline CDR1 reads MNHEY; CDR2 reads SVGAGI. The CDR3 is 15 amino acids. Trimming took 5 bases from V and 10 from J; bases not matched to a gene: 11.

The chain recombines TRBV6-5 with TRBJ1-6; TRBD1 matches at 7 bases. Sequencing was carried out using peripheral blood. The sequence was collected from a human donor in a cohort sampled during active COVID-19. CDR3 bases: TGTGCCAGCAGTCCTGGAGGACAGGCGAGCTCACCCCTCCACTTT. It is translated as CASSPGGQASSPLHF.